Below are 7 T cell receptor beta chains sequenced from a single sample in a study of regulatory and conventional T cells in RAG deficiency. The table came from immunoSEQ multiplex PCR; TCRdb's copy has only in-frame clones and leaves some out. Here the sample spans around 37,000 clones, 89% being singletons. Separately, the same data were catalogued under a study of regulatory T cells. From that study: Amplification used 52 TRBV primers and 13 TRBJ primers.

Sequencing was done on a sample of CD8+ T cells sorted from blood. These receptors all come from a human donor in good health.

The gene calls are TRBV11-2 and TRBJ1-1; a weak D match, TRBD1 (5 bases). Germline CDR1 and CDR2: SGHAT and FQNNGV. The CDR3 contains 15 residues. The ends were cut back, 1 base at V and 5 bases at J, with 14 bases in the middle. The CDR3 loop is CASSLAQGGWTEAFF. The CDR3 nucleotides read TGTGCCAGCAGCTTAGCCCAGGGCGGGTGGACTGAAGCTTTCTTT.

The chain is built from TRBV4-2 and TRBJ2-1; TRBD2 agrees at 9 bases. This CDR3 region has 15 residues. Trimming at V came to 2 bases and at J to 3 bases, leaving 2 bases not matched to a gene. Germline CDR1 reads LGHNA; CDR2 reads YNFKEQ. The CDR3: CASSQSSGDYNEQFF. Written as DNA, the CDR3 is TGTGCCAGCAGCCAATCTAGCGGGGACTACAATGAGCAGTTCTTC.

The chain carries TRBV27 and TRBJ2-1; TRBD2 matches at 13 bases. This CDR3 is 17 amino acids long. CDR1 and CDR2 from the germline V gene are MNHEY and SMNVEV (reference sequence). V lost 6 bases and J lost 0; bases outside the gene matches: 5. The CDR3 here is CASSPGLAGNSYNEQFF. The DNA of the CDR3 is TGTGCCAGCAGCCCGGGACTAGCGGGAAACTCCTACAATGAGCAGTTCTTC.

V usage is TRBV28 and J usage is TRBJ1-5; a possible D gene is TRBD1 (5 bases). V was pared by 3 bases and J by 8 bases, with 14 bases between. The CDR3 loop spans 14 amino acids. CDR1 is MDHEN, CDR2 SYDVKM, per germline. The CDR3 loop is CASSFQGVVKPQHF. The CDR3 DNA is TGTGCCAGCAGTTTTCAGGGTGTTGTTAAGCCCCAGCATTTT.

This chain uses TRBV28 with TRBJ2-7; D is possibly TRBD1 (5 bases). The CDR3 is made up of 14 amino acids. Trimming took off 6 bases at V and 0 bases at J, with 12 bases between the two ends. Germline CDR1 is MDHEN and CDR2 is SYDVKM. The CDR3 sequence: CASRSWGSSYEQYF. The CDR3 DNA reads as TGTGCCAGCAGGTCGTGGGGCAGCTCCTACGAGCAGTACTTC.

This chain joins TRBV21-1 and TRBJ1-2. TRBV21-1 is an annotated pseudogene. The CDR3 spans 13 residues. The CDR3 region has the DNA TGTGCCAGCAGCTGGGGTGAAGGGCGAGGCTACACCTTC. Translated, it gives CASSWGEGRGYTF.

CDR3 nucleotide sequence: TGTGCCAGCAGTCACCGACAGGGGAACACCGGGGAGCTGTTTTTT. As protein: CASSHRQGNTGELFF. The chain carries TRBV6-6 and TRBJ2-2; 7 bases are shared with TRBD1. The CDR3 is 15 amino acids. CDR1 is MNHNY and CDR2 is SVGAGI in the germline V gene (reference sequence). Trimming took 5 bases from V and 1 from J; bases not matched to a gene: 4.